These 14 T cell receptor beta chains originate from one sample sequenced in a study of blood T cell repertoires in COVID-19. Clones were read by immunoSEQ multiplex PCR, and TCRdb kept only the in-frame ones, dropping some. The table has roughly 400,000 clones, approximately 86% seen once. Sequencing was done on a sample of PBMCs or T cells enriched from blood (not recorded which). The receptors derive from a woman aged 40 to 50 with acute COVID-19.

The chain joins TRBV5-4 to TRBJ1-2; tentative D call: TRBD1 (5 bases). Per the germline V gene, CDR1 is SGHNT and CDR2 is YYREEE (reference sequence). The CDR3 sequence is 14 residues long. V was clipped by 6 bases and J by 6 bases, with 18 bases between them. The DNA for the CDR3 is TGTGCCAGCACCCCTAGGGCAGGGCAGAATGGCTACACCTTC. Translating it yields CASTPRAGQNGYTF. The full variable domain, completed using reference TRBV5-4 and TRBJ1-2, is ETGVTQSPTHLIKTRGQQVTLRCSSQSGHNTVSWYQQALGQGPQFIFQYYREEENGRGNFPPRFSGLQFPNYSSELNVNALELDDSALYLCASTPRAGQNGYTFGSGTRLTVV.

The J gene is TRBJ1-5, the V gene TRBV3-1 (or the pseudogene TRBV3-2), with 9 bases matching TRBD1. The CDR3 sequence is 15 residues long. With 5 bases clipped from V and 7 bases from J, the junction kept 9 bases outside the gene matches. CDR1 is LGHDT and CDR2 is YNNKEL in the germline V gene (reference sequence). The DNA of the CDR3 is TGTGCCAGCAGCAAAGGACAGGGGCGTGAGCAGCCCCAGCATTTT. Protein product: CASSKGQGREQPQHF.

The V gene is TRBV27, the J gene TRBJ1-1; no clear D gene. CDR3 length: 17 amino acids. Germline V gives CDR1 MNHEY, CDR2 SMNVEV (reference sequence). V dropped 5 bases and J dropped 7 bases, with 26 bases sitting between them. The CDR3 is CASSLSPWGGLTSEAFF. The CDR3 region has the DNA TGTGCCAGCAGTCTCTCCCCCTGGGGAGGGCTTACAAGTGAAGCTTTCTTT.

The chain joins TRBV5-1 to TRBJ1-1; D possibly corresponds to TRBD1 (5 bases). Germline loops: CDR1 SGHRS, CDR2 YFSETQ. The CDR3 contains 13 residues. V gave up 4 bases and J gave up 5 bases, with 12 bases separating them. The CDR3 DNA follows: TGCGCCAGCAGCAGCAGGGAGGGTACTGAAGCTTTCTTT. Translated, it gives CASSSREGTEAFF. Full variable domain (outside the CDR3, taken from reference TRBV5-1 and TRBJ1-1): KAGVTQTPRYLIKTRGQQVTLSCSPISGHRSVSWYQQTPGQGLQFLFEYFSETQRNKGNFPGRFSGRQFSNSRSEMNVSTLELGDSALYLCASSSREGTEAFFGQGTRLTVV.

The chain couples TRBV2 to TRBJ1-4; D might be TRBD1 (5 bases). Germline V gene sequence: CDR1 SNHLY, CDR2 FYNNEI. This CDR3 region has 15 residues. Trimming took 4 bases from V and 5 from J, leaving 14 bases between them. The CDR3 spells CASSVFGGTNEKLFF. CDR3 DNA: TGTGCCAGCAGTGTGTTTGGGGGGACCAATGAAAAACTGTTTTTT.

This rearrangement joins TRBV7-9 to TRBJ1-2; 8 bases align to TRBD1. The V segment lost 4 bases and the J segment 7 bases; nucleotides outside the gene matches: 5. Germline CDR1 SEHNR, CDR2 FQNEAQ (reference sequence). This CDR3 comprises 13 residues. DNA for the CDR3: TGTGCCAGCAGCTACGCAGGGGGCACTGGCTACACCTTC. Translating it yields CASSYAGGTGYTF.

This sequence joins TRBV15 and TRBJ1-3; 9 nucleotides agree with TRBD1. CDR3 length equals 14 residues. With 8 bases clipped from V and 0 bases from J, the junction kept 2 bases outside the gene matches. Germline lookup yields CDR1 LNHNV and CDR2 YYDKDF (reference sequence). The CDR3 bases are TGTGCCACCGGGACAGGGAGCTCTGGAAACACCATATATTTT. Translating gives CATGTGSSGNTIYF.

The chain carries TRBV19 and TRBJ1-5; D possibly corresponds to TRBD1 (5 bases). Germline V gives CDR1 LNHDA, CDR2 SQIVND (reference sequence). CDR3 length: 15 amino acids. V lost 5 bases and J 5 bases, leaving 16 bases between the germline ends. CDR3 loop: CASSPQMGGDQPQHF. In nucleotides, the CDR3 is TGTGCCAGTAGTCCCCAAATGGGGGGGGATCAGCCCCAGCATTTT.

The chain combines TRBV9 with TRBJ2-3; D unresolved. CDR3 length: 14 residues. CDR1 and CDR2 (germline): SGDLS, YYNGEE. With 0 bases removed from V and 2 bases from J, the gap between germline ends came to 7 bases. The CDR3 here is CASSVDMSTDTQYF. The CDR3 DNA sequence: TGTGCCAGCAGCGTAGACATGTCCACAGATACGCAGTATTTT. Full variable domain (rest looked up from reference TRBV9 and TRBJ2-3): DSGVTQTPKHLITATGQRVTLRCSPRSGDLSVYWYQQSLDQGLQFLIQYYNGEERAKGNILERFSAQQFPDLHSELNLSSLELGDSALYFCASSVDMSTDTQYFGPGTRLTVL.

The chain has TRBV19 and TRBJ2-1; 8 bases match TRBD2. Per the germline V gene, CDR1 is LNHDA and CDR2 is SQIVND (reference sequence). V shed 1 base, J shed 0 bases, and the junction held 2 bases outside the gene matches. The CDR3 is 16 residues long. The CDR3 loop reads CASSIGSGGSYNEQFF. The CDR3, as DNA: TGTGCCAGTAGTATAGGGAGCGGGGGCTCCTACAATGAGCAGTTCTTC.

The chain couples TRBV6-5 to TRBJ1-4; D perhaps matches TRBD1 (6 bases). Trimming cost V 4 bases and J 4 bases, with 13 bases left between them. The CDR3 is 15 amino acids. In germline, CDR1 is MNHEY, CDR2 SVGAGI. Here the CDR3 reads CASSSQGWGNEKLFF. The DNA for the CDR3 is TGTGCCAGCAGTTCCCAGGGGTGGGGTAATGAAAAACTGTTTTTT.

This sequence joins TRBV19 and TRBJ2-3; 8 bases are shared with TRBD2. In germline, CDR1 is LNHDA, CDR2 SQIVND (reference sequence). V lost 6 bases and J lost 2; bases outside the gene matches: 13. CDR3 size: 17 residues. The DNA of the CDR3 is TGTGCCAGTAGACTTAGCGGGAAAGGCTCCATCACAGATACGCAGTATTTT. The encoded protein is CASRLSGKGSITDTQYF.

This clone has just a few counts. The chain employs TRBV27 and TRBJ1-6, with D perhaps matching TRBD1 (5 bases). Trimming cost V 1 base and J 10 bases, with 11 bases left between them. The CDR3 sequence is 14 residues long. Germline-derived CDR1 and CDR2 are MNHEY and SMNVEV (reference sequence). The CDR3 region has the DNA TGTGCCAGCAGTTTATGGGGGAGCGGGTCACCCCTCCACTTT. Protein: CASSLWGSGSPLHF.

The chain links TRBV15 to TRBJ2-7; D might be TRBD1 (5 bases). CDR3 length: 18 amino acids. Trimming took 0 bases from V and 2 from J, leaving 20 bases between them. Germline V gene sequence: CDR1 LNHNV, CDR2 YYDKDF (reference sequence). CDR3 in DNA: TGTGCCACCAGCAGAGACCACATAAAGACAGTAACGACCTACGAGCAGTACTTC. Translated, it gives CATSRDHIKTVTTYEQYF. The complete variable domain, with remaining parts taken from reference TRBV15 and TRBJ2-7, reads DAMVIQNPRYQVTQFGKPVTLSCSQTLNHNVMYWYQQKSSQAPKLLFHYYDKDFNNEADTPDNFQSRRPNTSFCFLDIRSPGLGDTAMYLCATSRDHIKTVTTYEQYFGPGTRLTVT.